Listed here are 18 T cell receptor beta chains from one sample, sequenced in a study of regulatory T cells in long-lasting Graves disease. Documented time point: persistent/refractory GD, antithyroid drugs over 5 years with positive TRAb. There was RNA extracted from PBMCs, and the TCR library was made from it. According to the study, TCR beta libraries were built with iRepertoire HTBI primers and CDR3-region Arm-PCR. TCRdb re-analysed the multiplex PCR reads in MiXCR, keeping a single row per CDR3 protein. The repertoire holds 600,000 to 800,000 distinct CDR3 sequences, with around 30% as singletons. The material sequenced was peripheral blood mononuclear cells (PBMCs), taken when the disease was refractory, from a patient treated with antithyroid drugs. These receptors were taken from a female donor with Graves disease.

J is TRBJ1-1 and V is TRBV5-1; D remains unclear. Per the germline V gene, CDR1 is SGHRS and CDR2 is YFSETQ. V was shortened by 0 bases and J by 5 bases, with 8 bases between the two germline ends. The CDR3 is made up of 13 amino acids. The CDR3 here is CASSLELWTEAFF. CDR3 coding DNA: TGCGCCAGCAGCTTGGAACTATGGACTGAAGCTTTCTTT. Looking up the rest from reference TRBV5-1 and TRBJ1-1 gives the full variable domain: KAGVTQTPRYLIKTRGQQVTLSCSPISGHRSVSWYQQTPGQGLQFLFEYFSETQRNKGNFPGRFSGRQFSNSRSEMNVSTLELGDSALYLCASSLELWTEAFFGQGTRLTVV.

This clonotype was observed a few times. CDR3 DNA: TGTGCCTGGAGTGTACAGTTGAACACTGAAGCTTTCTTT. Protein: CAWSVQLNTEAFF. The V and J genes are TRBV30 and TRBJ1-1; no clear D. V lost 0 bases to trimming and J lost 0 bases, with 5 bases between them. CDR1 is GTSNPN and CDR2 is SVGIG in the germline V gene (reference sequence). This CDR3 has 13 amino acids.

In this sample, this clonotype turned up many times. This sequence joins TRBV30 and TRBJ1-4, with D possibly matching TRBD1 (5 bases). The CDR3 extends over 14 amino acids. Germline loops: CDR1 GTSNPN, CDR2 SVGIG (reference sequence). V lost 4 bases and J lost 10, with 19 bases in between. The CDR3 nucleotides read TGTGCCTGGACAGGGACTCGGATAAAGGGAAAACTGTTTTTT. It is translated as CAWTGTRIKGKLFF.

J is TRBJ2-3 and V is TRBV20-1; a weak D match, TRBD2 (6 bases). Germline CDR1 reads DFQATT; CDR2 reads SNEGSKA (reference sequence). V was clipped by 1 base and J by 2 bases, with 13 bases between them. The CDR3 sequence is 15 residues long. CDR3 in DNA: TGCAGTGCTAGAGTGTTAGCGGACTTCACAGATACGCAGTATTTT. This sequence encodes CSARVLADFTDTQYF.

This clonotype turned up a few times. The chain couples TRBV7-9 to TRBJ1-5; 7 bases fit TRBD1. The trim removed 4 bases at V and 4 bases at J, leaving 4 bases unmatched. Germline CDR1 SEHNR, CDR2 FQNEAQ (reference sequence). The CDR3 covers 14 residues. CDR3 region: CASSSTGANQPQHF. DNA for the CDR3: TGTGCCAGCAGCTCCACAGGGGCTAATCAGCCCCAGCATTTT.

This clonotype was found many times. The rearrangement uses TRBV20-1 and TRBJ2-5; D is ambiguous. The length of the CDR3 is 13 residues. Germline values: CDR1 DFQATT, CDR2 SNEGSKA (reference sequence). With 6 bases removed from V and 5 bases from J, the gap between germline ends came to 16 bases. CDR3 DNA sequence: TGCAGTGCGGGTAGAGGTGGTTTTGAGACCCAGTACTTC. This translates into CSAGRGGFETQYF.

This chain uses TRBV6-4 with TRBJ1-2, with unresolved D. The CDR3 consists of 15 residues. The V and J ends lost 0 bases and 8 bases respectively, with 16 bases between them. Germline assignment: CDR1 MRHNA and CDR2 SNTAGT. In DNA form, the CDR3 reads TGTGCCAGCAGTGACTCGATGGCGGGTCCGACGGGCTACACCTTC. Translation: CASSDSMAGPTGYTF.

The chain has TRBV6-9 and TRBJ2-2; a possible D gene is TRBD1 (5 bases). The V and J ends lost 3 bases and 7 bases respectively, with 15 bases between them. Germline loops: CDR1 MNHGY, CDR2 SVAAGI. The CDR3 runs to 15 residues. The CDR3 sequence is CASSYSSIQGGELFF. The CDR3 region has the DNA TGTGCCAGCAGTTACTCATCTATCCAGGGCGGGGAGCTGTTTTTT.

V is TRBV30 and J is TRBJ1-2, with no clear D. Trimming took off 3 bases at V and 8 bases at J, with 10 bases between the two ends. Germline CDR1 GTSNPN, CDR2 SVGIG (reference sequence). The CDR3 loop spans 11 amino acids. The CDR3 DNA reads TGTGCCTGGAGGGAGACCGCCGGCTACACCTTC. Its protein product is CAWRETAGYTF.

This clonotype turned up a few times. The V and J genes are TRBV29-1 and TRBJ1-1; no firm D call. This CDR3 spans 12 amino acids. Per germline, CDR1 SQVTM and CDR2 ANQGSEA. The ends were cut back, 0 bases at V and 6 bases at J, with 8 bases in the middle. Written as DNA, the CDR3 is TGCAGCGTTGAAGATCTTATGTCTGAAGCTTTCTTT. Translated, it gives CSVEDLMSEAFF.

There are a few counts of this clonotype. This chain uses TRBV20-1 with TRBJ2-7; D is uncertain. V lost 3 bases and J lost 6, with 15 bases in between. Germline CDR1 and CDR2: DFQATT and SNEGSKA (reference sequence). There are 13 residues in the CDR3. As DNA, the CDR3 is TGCAGTGCTAGTCGCCGAGACCAAGGCGAGCAGTACTTC. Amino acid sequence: CSASRRDQGEQYF.

The CDR3 nucleotides are TGTGCCATCAGCCTATTGGGGGACACCCTTGAAGGCTACACCTTC. Its protein is CAISLLGDTLEGYTF. This chain joins TRBV10-3 and TRBJ1-2; D is possibly TRBD1 (6 bases). The ends were cut back, 6 bases at V and 8 bases at J, with 22 bases in the middle. The CDR3 sequence is 15 residues long. Germline V gene sequence: CDR1 ENHRY, CDR2 SYGVKD.

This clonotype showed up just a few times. The CDR3, as DNA: TGTGCCAGCAGCAACCCGGGACTAGCGGGAGAATACGAGCAGTACTTC. It specifies CASSNPGLAGEYEQYF. This chain uses TRBV9 with TRBJ2-7, with 14 bases that match TRBD2. The ends lost 4 bases at V and 4 bases at J; junction bases unmatched: 7. This CDR3 has 16 amino acids. Germline V gives CDR1 SGDLS, CDR2 YYNGEE.

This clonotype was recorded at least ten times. Here the CDR3 reads CASSLEVQYGYTF. CDR3 coding DNA: TGCGCCAGCAGCTTGGAAGTTCAATATGGCTACACCTTC. The chain combines TRBV5-1 with TRBJ1-2; D is ambiguous. Trimming took 0 bases from V and 5 from J, leaving 8 bases between them. There are 13 residues in the CDR3. The germline gives CDR1 SGHRS, CDR2 YFSETQ.

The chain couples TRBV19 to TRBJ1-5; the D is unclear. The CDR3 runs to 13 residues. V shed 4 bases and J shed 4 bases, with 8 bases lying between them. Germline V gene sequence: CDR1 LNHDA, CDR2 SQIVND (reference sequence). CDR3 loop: CASSSQPNQPQHF. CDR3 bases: TGTGCCAGTAGTAGCCAGCCAAATCAGCCCCAGCATTTT.

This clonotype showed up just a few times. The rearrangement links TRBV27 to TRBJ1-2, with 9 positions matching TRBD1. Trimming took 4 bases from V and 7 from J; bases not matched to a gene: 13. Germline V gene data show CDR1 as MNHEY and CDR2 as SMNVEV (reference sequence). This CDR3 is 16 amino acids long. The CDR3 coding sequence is TGTGCCAGCAGTTCCACAGGGGGCGCCTTTCGGTTTGGCTACACCTTC. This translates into CASSSTGGAFRFGYTF.

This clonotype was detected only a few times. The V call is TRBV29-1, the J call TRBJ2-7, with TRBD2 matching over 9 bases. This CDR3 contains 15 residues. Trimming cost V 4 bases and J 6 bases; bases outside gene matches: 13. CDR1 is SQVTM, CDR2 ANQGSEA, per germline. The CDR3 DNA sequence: TGCAGCGTTGCCCGTACCGGGACTAGCCTCAGCGAGCAGTACTTC. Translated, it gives CSVARTGTSLSEQYF.

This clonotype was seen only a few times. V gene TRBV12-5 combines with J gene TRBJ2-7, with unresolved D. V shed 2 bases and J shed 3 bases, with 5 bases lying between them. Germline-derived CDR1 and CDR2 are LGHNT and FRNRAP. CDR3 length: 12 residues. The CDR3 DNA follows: TGTGCTAGTGGTTTGTATGTCTACGAGCAGTACTTC. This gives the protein CASGLYVYEQYF.